The sequence of this TCR beta chain was determined in a study of shared clonotypes between healthy human individuals. This clone showed up many times. Its antigen is currently unknown. The repertoire was sequenced with immunoSEQ multiplex PCR; TCRdb's copy has only in-frame clones and lacks some. The table has about 520,000 clones, more than 75% seen once. The CDR3 extends over 15 amino acids. The germline gives CDR1 LNHDA, CDR2 SQIVND (reference sequence). With 3 bases clipped from V and 3 bases from J, the junction kept 5 bases outside the gene matches. Whole-study findings and limits: Specimens sampled were limited to blood, with tissue repertoires likely differing.

This clonotype was obtained from a woman in her thirties or forties in good health. Some clones in this sample may be carry-over from other donors' samples. The chain uses TRBV19 and TRBJ2-1, with TRBD2 matching over 7 bases. The sequencing input was PBMCs. As DNA, the CDR3 is TGTGCCAGTAGTATGGAGGGAGGGGACTACAATGAGCAGTTCTTC. Translation: CASSMEGGDYNEQFF.